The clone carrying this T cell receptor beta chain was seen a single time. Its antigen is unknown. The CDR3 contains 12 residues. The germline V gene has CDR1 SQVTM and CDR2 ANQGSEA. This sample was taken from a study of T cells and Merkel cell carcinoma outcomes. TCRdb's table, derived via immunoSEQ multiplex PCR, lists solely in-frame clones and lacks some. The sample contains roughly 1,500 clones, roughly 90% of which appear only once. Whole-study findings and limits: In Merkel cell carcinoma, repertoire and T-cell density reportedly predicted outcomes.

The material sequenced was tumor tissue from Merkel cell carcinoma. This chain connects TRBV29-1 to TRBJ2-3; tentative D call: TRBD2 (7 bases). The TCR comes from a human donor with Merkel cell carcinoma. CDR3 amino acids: CTMRGQTDTQYF. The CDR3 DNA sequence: TGCACTATGCGGGGGCAAACAGATACGCAGTATTTT.